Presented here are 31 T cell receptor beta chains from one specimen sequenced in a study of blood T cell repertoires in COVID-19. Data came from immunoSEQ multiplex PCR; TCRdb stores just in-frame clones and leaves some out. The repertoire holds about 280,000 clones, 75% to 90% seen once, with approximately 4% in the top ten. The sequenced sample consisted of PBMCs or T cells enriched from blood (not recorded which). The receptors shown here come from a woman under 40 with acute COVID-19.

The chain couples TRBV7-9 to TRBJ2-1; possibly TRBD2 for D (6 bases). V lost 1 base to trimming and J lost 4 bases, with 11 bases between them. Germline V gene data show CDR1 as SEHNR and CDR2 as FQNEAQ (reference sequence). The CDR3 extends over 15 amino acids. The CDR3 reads CASSLGLAPYNEQFF. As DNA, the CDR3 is TGTGCCAGCAGCTTAGGGCTAGCGCCTTACAATGAGCAGTTCTTC.

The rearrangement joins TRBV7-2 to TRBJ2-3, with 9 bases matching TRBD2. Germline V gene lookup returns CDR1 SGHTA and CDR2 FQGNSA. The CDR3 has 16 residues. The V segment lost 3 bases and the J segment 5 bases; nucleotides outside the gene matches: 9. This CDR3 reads CASSFRREGPGDTQYF. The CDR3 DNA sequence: TGTGCCAGCAGCTTTCGGCGGGAGGGCCCTGGAGATACGCAGTATTTT.

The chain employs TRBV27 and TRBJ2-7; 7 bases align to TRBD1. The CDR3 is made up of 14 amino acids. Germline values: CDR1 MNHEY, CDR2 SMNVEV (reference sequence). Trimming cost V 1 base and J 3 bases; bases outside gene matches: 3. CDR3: CASSLWWDSYEQYF. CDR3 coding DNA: TGTGCCAGCAGTTTATGGTGGGACAGCTACGAGCAGTACTTC.

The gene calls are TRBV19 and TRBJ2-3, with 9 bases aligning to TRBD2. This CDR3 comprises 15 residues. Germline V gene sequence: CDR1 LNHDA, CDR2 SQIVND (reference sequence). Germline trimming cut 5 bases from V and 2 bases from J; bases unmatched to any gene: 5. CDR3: CASSLGGGATDTQYF. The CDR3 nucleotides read TGTGCCAGTAGTTTGGGCGGGGGGGCCACAGATACGCAGTATTTT.

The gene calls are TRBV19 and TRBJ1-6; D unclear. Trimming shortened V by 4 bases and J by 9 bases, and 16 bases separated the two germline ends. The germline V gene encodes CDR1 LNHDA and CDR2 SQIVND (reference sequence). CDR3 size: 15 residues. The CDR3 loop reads CASSRTAIEGSPLHF. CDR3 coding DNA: TGTGCCAGTAGTAGGACGGCGATAGAGGGTTCACCCCTCCACTTT.

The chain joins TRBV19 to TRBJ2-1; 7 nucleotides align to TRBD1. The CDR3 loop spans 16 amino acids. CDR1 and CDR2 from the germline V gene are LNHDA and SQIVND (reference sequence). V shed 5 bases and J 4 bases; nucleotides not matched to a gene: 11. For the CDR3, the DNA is TGTGCCAGTAGTCCCCGGGACAGAGGAACATACAATGAGCAGTTCTTC. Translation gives CASSPRDRGTYNEQFF.

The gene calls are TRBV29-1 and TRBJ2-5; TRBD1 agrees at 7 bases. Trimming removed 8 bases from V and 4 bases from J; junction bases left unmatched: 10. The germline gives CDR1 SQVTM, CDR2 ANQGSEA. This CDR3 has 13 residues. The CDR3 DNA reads TGCAGCTCCGAAAGAGGGGGCGGAGAGACCCAGTACTTC. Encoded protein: CSSERGGGETQYF.

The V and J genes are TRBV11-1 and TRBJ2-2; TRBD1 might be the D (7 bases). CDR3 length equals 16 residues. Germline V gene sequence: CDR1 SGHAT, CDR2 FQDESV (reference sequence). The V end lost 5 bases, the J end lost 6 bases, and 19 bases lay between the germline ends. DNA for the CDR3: TGTGCCAGCAGCCCGCGGGACAGCGCCAGCTCCGGGGAGCTGTTTTTT. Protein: CASSPRDSASSGELFF.

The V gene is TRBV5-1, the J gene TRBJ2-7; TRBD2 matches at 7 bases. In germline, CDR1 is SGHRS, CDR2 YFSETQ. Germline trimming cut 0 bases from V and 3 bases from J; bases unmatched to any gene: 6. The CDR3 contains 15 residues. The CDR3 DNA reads TGCGCCAGCAGCTTGGCGGCTAGCGGCGGCTACGAGCAGTACTTC. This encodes CASSLAASGGYEQYF. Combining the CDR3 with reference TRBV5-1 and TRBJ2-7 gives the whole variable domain KAGVTQTPRYLIKTRGQQVTLSCSPISGHRSVSWYQQTPGQGLQFLFEYFSETQRNKGNFPGRFSGRQFSNSRSEMNVSTLELGDSALYLCASSLAASGGYEQYFGPGTRLTVT.

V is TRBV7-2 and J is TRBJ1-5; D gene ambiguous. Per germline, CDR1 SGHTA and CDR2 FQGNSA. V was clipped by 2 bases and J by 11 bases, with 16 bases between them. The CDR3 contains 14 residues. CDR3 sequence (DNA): TGTGCCAGCAGCTTATTAGAGGGTTCGGTAGCCCAGCATTTT. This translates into CASSLLEGSVAQHF.

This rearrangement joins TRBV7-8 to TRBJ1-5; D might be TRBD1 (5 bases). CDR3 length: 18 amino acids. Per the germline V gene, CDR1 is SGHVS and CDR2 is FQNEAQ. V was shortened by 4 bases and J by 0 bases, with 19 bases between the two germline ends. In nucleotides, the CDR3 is TGTGCCAGCAGCTATGGTCGGGGGGTGGGATATAGCAATCAGCCCCAGCATTTT. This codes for CASSYGRGVGYSNQPQHF.

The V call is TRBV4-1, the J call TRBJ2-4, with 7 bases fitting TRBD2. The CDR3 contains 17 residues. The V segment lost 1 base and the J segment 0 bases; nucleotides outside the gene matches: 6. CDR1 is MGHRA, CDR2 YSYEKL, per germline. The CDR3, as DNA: TGCGCCAGCAGCCAAGTGGGACTACCCGTAGCCAAAAACATTCAGTACTTC. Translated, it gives CASSQVGLPVAKNIQYF.

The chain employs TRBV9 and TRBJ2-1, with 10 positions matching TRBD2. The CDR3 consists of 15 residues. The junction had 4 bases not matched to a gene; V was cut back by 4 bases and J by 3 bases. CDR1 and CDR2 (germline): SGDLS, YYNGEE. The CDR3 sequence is CASSTGLADYNEQFF. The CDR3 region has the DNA TGTGCCAGCAGCACAGGACTAGCGGACTACAATGAGCAGTTCTTC.

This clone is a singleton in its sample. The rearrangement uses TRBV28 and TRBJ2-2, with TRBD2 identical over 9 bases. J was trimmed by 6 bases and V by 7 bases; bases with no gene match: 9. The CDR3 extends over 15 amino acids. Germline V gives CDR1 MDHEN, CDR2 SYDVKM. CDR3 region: CASISSGNGAGELFF. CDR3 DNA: TGTGCCAGCATCTCTAGCGGGAATGGGGCCGGGGAGCTGTTTTTT.

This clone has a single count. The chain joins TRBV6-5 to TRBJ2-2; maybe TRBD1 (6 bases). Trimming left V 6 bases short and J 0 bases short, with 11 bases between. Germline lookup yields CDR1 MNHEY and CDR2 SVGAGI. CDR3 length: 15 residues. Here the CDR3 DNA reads TGTGCCAGCAGCCGCGACAGGCCGAACACCGGGGAGCTGTTTTTT. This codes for CASSRDRPNTGELFF.

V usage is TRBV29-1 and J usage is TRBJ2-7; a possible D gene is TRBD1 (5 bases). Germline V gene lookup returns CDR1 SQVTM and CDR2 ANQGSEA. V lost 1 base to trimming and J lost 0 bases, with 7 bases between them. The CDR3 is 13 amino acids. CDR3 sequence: CSVEVDNSYEQYF. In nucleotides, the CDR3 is TGCAGCGTTGAAGTGGACAACTCCTACGAGCAGTACTTC.

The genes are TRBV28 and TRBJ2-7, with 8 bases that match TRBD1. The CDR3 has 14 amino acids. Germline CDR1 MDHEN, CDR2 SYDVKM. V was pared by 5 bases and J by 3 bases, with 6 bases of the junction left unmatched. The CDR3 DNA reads TGTGCCAGCAGTCCACGGGACAGGTACTACGAGCAGTACTTC. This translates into CASSPRDRYYEQYF.

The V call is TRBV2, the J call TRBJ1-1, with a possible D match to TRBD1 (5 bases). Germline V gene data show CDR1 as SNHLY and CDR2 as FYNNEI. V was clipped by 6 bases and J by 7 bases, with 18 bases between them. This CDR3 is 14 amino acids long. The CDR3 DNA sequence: TGTGCCAGCAGGAGGGAGGGGATTACAGGTGAAGCTTTCTTT. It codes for CASRREGITGEAFF.

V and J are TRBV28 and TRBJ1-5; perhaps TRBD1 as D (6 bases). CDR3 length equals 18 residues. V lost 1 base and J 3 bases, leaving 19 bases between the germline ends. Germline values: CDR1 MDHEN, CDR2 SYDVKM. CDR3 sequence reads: CASSLLSFGRGFNQPQHF. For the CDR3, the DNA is TGTGCCAGCAGTTTATTGAGTTTCGGCAGGGGCTTCAATCAGCCCCAGCATTTT. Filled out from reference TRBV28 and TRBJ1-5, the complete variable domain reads DVKVTQSSRYLVKRTGEKVFLECVQDMDHENMFWYRQDPGLGLRLIYFSYDVKMKEKGDIPEGYSVSREKKERFSLILESASTNQTSMYLCASSLLSFGRGFNQPQHFGDGTRLSIL.

CDR3 region: CASSSGTGLYEQYF. DNA for the CDR3: TGTGCCAGTTCCTCCGGGACAGGGCTCTACGAGCAGTACTTC. This chain connects TRBV19 to TRBJ2-7, with TRBD1 matching over 9 bases. CDR1 is LNHDA and CDR2 is SQIVND in the germline V gene (reference sequence). This CDR3 contains 14 residues. V lost 8 bases, J lost 3 bases, and 8 bases stayed unmatched.

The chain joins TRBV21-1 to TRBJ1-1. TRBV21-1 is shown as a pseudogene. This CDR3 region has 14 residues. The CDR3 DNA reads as TGTGCCAGCAGCAAAGCTCCGGGGGACACTGAAGCTTTCTTT. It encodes CASSKAPGDTEAFF.

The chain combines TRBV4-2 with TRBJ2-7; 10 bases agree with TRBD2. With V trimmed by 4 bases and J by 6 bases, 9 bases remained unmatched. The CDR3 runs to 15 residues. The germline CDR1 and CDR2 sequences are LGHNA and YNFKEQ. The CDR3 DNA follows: TGTGCCAGCAGCCGGGAGCGGGAGGGCCGGATCGAGCAGTACTTC. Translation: CASSREREGRIEQYF.

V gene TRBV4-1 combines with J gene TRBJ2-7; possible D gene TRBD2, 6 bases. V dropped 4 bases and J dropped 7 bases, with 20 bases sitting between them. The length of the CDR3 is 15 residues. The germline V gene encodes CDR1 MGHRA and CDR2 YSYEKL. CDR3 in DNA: TGCGCCAGCAGCCCCCCGGGTAGGGGAGGCAGTGAGCAGTACTTC. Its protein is CASSPPGRGGSEQYF.

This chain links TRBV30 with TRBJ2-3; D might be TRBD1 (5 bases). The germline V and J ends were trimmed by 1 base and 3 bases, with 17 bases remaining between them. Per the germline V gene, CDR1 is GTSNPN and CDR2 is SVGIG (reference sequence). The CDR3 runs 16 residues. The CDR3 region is CAWSGQGLRETDTQYF. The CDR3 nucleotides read TGTGCCTGGAGTGGTCAGGGTTTAAGGGAAACAGATACGCAGTATTTT.

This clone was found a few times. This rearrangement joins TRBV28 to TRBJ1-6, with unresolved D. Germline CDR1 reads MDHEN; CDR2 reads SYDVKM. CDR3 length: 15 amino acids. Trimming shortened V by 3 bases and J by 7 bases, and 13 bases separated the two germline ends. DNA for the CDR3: TGTGCCAGCAGTTTTGTGAGGGCAAGGAATTCACCCCTCCACTTT. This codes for CASSFVRARNSPLHF.

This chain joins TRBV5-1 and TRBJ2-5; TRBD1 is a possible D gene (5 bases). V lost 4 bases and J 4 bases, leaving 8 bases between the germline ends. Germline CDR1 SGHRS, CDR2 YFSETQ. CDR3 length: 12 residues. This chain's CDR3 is CASSPGSETQYF. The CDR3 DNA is TGCGCCAGCAGCCCAGGGTCAGAGACCCAGTACTTC.

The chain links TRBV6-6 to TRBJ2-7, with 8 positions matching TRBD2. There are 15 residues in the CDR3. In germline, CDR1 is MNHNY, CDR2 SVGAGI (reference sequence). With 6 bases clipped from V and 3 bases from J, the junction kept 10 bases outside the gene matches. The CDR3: CASSLTSGLSYEQYF. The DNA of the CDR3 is TGTGCCAGCAGCCTAACTAGCGGATTAAGCTACGAGCAGTACTTC.

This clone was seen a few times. The CDR3 DNA reads as TGTGCCAGCAGCCCAGACAGGGACAAAAACATTCAGTACTTC. As protein: CASSPDRDKNIQYF. The rearrangement links TRBV28 to TRBJ2-4, with 7 bases that match TRBD1. This CDR3 contains 14 residues. Germline V gives CDR1 MDHEN, CDR2 SYDVKM. J lost 3 bases, V lost 6 bases, and 5 bases had no gene match.

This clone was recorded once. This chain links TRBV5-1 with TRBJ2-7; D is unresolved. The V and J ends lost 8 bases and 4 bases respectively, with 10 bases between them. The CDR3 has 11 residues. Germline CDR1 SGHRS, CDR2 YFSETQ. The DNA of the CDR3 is TGCGCCAGGGGCAAATTATACGAGCAGTACTTC. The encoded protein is CARGKLYEQYF. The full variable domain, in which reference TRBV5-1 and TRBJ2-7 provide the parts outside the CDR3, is KAGVTQTPRYLIKTRGQQVTLSCSPISGHRSVSWYQQTPGQGLQFLFEYFSETQRNKGNFPGRFSGRQFSNSRSEMNVSTLELGDSALYLCARGKLYEQYFGPGTRLTVT.

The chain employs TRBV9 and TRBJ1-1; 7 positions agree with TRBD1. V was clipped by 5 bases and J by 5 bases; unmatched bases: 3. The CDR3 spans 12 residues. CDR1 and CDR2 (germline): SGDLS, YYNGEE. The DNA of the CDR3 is TGTGCCAGCAGTGCCAGGGGGACTGAAGCTTTCTTT. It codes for CASSARGTEAFF.

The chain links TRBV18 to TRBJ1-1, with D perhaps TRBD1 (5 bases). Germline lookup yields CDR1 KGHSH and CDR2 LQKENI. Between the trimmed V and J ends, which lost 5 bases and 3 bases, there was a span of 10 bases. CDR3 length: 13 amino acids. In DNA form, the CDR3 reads TGTGCCAGCTCAGCCGGACAAGACACTGAAGCTTTCTTT. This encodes CASSAGQDTEAFF. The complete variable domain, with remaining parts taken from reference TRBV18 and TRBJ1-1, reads NAGVMQNPRHLVRRRGQEARLRCSPMKGHSHVYWYRQLPEEGLKFMVYLQKENIIDESGMPKERFSAEFPKEGPSILRIQQVVRGDSAAYFCASSAGQDTEAFFGQGTRLTVV.